This T cell receptor beta chain comes out of a study of tumor-infiltrating lymphocytes in primary liver carcinoma. Germline loops: CDR1 DFQATT, CDR2 SNEGSKA (reference sequence). Trimming pared 3 bases from V and 4 bases from J, leaving 12 bases between. The CDR3 length is 13 residues. From about 19-30 mg of unsorted bulk tissue, DNA and RNA were co-extracted together. Treatment of the patients' primary liver carcinoma consisted of surgical resection. Patients were chronically HBV-infected and treatment-naive. General study points: Tumor-adjacent and tumor-blood pairs shared less of their repertoires than tumor region pairs shared. It was in tumors, not blood, that the top-250-clone fraction was significantly higher (p = 0.039).

Comment on this clonotype: Its antigen is undetermined.

A primer matching the constant region was used to make TCR beta cDNA from about 500 ng of total RNA. Library construction for TCR beta comprised three nested multiplex PCR rounds performed with slightly modified ARM-PCR. The first two PCR rounds used TRBV1-TRBV30 forward primers with a C-beta reverse primer, roughly 10 cycles each. TCRdb analysed the multiplex PCR reads with MiXCR anew, one entry per CDR3 protein. Of tens of thousands of distinct CDR3 sequences in the sample, just over 70% were seen once. Sample: liver tumor tissue from sampling region 5. Subset indicated: tumor region T5, tumor centre. This chain links TRBV20-1 with TRBJ1-2; the D gene is possibly TRBD1 (5 bases). The clonotype comes from a man aged 40-49 years with primary liver carcinoma and hepatitis B virus infection. The CDR3 here is CSARHQQAYGYTF. CDR3 bases: TGCAGTGCTAGGCATCAACAGGCCTATGGCTACACCTTC.